A single TCR beta chain is shown here with its context. What antigen it recognizes has not been identified. Within one base of it there is no much larger clone, and no base qualities were kept. Participants in the prospective study were enrolled through a virtual design, were aged about 18 to 100 years, and lived in roughly 25 United States geographic areas. Cohort assignment in the prospective study relied on participant-reported clinical history from a screening survey and a study questionnaire. Recovered participants in ImmuneRACE Cohort 3 were defined by two consecutive negative NP/OP PCR tests, clearance by a healthcare professional, or resolution of symptoms. Each participant in the prospective study had whole blood, serum and a nasopharyngeal or oropharyngeal swab collected by mobile phlebotomists. Participants in the prospective study had the option to provide additional blood draws and questionnaires over a roughly 2-month period. Prospective study blood samples were shipped either frozen or at room temperature before DNA extraction.

This record comes from a study of blood T cell repertoires in COVID-19 (dated by TCRdb to 2019 to 2021). For the study in its entirety: Collaborator samples came from the United States, Italy and Spain and covered acute and convalescent phases of COVID-19. The prospective study material was composed of cDNA or gDNA derived from T cells, B-cell-depleted T cells, or PBMCs. Deeply sampled blood TCRbeta repertoires from subjects exposed to, actively infected with, or recovered from COVID-19 were included in the dataset. The repertoires were made available in a free public database intended to serve as a resource for research on the immune response to SARS-CoV-2. Samples were obtained from the ongoing ImmuneRACE study (first 160 participants) and from 1,254 subjects provided by 6 global collaborators. A de-identified subject ID, COVID-19 status, age in years and sex were almost always included in the sample metadata. Where HLA class I and class II types were available, the types were taken from metadata supplied by the sample provider, not from assay-based typing.

The immunoSEQ Assay, a bias-controlled multiplex PCR, was used to amplify TCRbeta CDR3 regions from genomic DNA. For the original study's pipeline: The number of nucleated cells in each sample was estimated from the amplification of reference gene primers within the assay. To quantify the absolute abundance of each unique TCRbeta CDR3 rearrangement, sequence reads were collapsed and filtered. For each sample, productive Simpson clonality was calculated as the square root of Simpson's diversity index over productive rearrangements. In its TCRdb copy, this immuneACCESS table keeps in-frame sequences only and misses some clones. Where compared with another copy, unresolved V genes explain less than half of these, and the others have no known cause. V and J calls and clone size are as listed in that table; D and trimming were resolved from the DNA. The sample includes hundreds of thousands of clones, with 89% observed a single time. The top ten hold around a tenth of the sample.

Study-wide findings and limitations: The quantity of clinical and demographic metadata differed by source and by participant and was supplied without curation.

The sequencing sample was made of PBMCs or T cells enriched from blood (not recorded which). The TCR originated in a woman aged 40 to 49 who had recovered from COVID-19.

The nucleotides read TGTGCCAGCAGCCTAGTGGGGCTCCTAACAGATACGCAGTATTTT. Its amino acids are CASSLVGLLTDTQYF. This chain joins TRBV7-2 to TRBJ2-3; the D gene is perhaps TRBD1, from 5 matching bases. The CDR3 runs 15 residues from the cysteine to the phenylalanine. Only the CDR3 portion is preserved as DNA: 45 bases, with reading frame beginning at the first base. Looking up the germline V gene yields CDR1 SGHTA and CDR2 FQGNSA. V is shortened by 5 bases, J by 3 bases, and the region joining them spans 15 bases.